This T cell receptor (beta chain) derives from a study of T-cell reconstitution after alpha-beta-depleted transplantation in children listed by TCRdb under 2016. Broadly, across the study: T-cell immune reconstitution after TCRalphabeta/CD19-depleted allogeneic hematopoietic cell transplantation in children was quantitatively tracked in the study by means of TCR repertoire profiling.

This clonotype was seen ten or more times. It lacks a known antigen. No base qualities exist here, and no much larger clone lies one base off it. The germline V gene specifies MDHEN as CDR1 and SYDVKM as CDR2. Spanning cysteine to phenylalanine, the CDR3 consists of 16 amino acids. Only the CDR3 region is kept as DNA, spanning 48 bases read in frame from base 1. The junction shows trimming of 3 bases on V and 0 bases on J, and the gene matches do not reach 5 bases of it. Broader findings and caveats from the paper: The frequencies of hyperexpanded clones fell over the following months, and after one year, T-cell counts and TCRbeta diversity were mostly attributed to newly produced T cells. In some patients, high TCRbeta diversity at day 60 was attributed to recipient T cells and intrathymic progenitors that had survived conditioning. The apparently early recovery of alphabetaT-cell counts about two months after transplant reportedly depended on only several hundred rapidly expanded clones that came from non-depleted graft cells.

The treatment or condition label corresponds to: allogeneic hematopoietic cell transplantation with graft depleted of TCRalphabeta T cells and CD19 B cells. TCRalphabeta/CD19-depleted allogeneic hematopoietic cell grafts were given to the transplant recipients, all of whom were children. The method behind the library was PCR. TCRdb records Illumina HiSeq 2500 as the sequencer. TCR libraries were prepared with molecular barcoding, using unique molecular identifiers to normalize TCRbeta repertoire quantification. TCRdb trimmed the raw reads at Q25, called clones with MiXCR and kept productive beta chains. Merged by CDR3 protein, the rows form single entries marked with the most common genes and DNA. Present in this sample are roughly 250,000 distinct CDR3 sequences, 6.5% to 10% of which were seen just once. Under 8% of the sample comes from the top ten.

This chain joins TRBV28 to TRBJ2-4, with 7 middle bases fitting TRBD2. The sequence was obtained from a male patient aged 5 to 17 who had a stem cell transplant for acute lymphoblastic leukemia, so the T cells may come from the graft donor. The source was PBMCs, mostly from graft donor cells, collected 180 days after TCRalphabeta/CD19-depleted stem cell transplant. The DNA sequence reads TGTGCCAGCAGTTTTTCAGCGGGGCTAGCCAAAAACATTCAGTACTTC. Its translation reads: CASSFSAGLAKNIQYF.